A single sample gave rise to the 19 T cell receptor beta chains below, sequenced in a study of blood T cell repertoires in COVID-19. TCRdb's table, derived via immunoSEQ multiplex PCR, lists solely in-frame clones and lacks some. This table has over 45,000 clones, around 83% appearing once. Specimen: peripheral blood. The receptor set was obtained from a woman aged 55-69 years with acute or convalescent COVID-19.

The chain employs TRBV3-1 (or the pseudogene TRBV3-2) and TRBJ2-7; 7 bases are a match to TRBD2. In germline, CDR1 is LGHDT, CDR2 YNNKEL (reference sequence). The ends lost 4 bases at V and 3 bases at J; junction bases unmatched: 6. The CDR3 is made up of 14 amino acids. The CDR3 region is CASSLRGVGYEQYF. The CDR3 coding sequence is TGTGCCAGCAGCCTACGGGGGGTAGGCTACGAGCAGTACTTC.

CDR3 in amino acids: CSASIVGVYGYTF. CDR3 nucleotide sequence: TGCAGTGCTAGTATAGTCGGGGTCTATGGCTACACCTTC. V gene TRBV20-1 combines with J gene TRBJ1-2; no clear D gene. The CDR3 consists of 13 residues. Trimming stripped 3 bases from V and 4 bases from J, with 12 bases between. CDR1 and CDR2 from the germline V gene are DFQATT and SNEGSKA (reference sequence).

This clone was counted a few times. This chain's CDR3 is CASSLRQEAYGYTF. CDR3 sequence (DNA): TGTGCCAGCTCACTTCGACAGGAAGCCTATGGCTACACCTTC. This chain joins TRBV18 and TRBJ1-2, with D tentatively TRBD1 (6 bases). The V gene's germline CDR1 is KGHSH and CDR2 LQKENI. The V gene lost 4 bases and the J gene lost 4 bases, with 13 bases spanning the gap. The CDR3 is made up of 14 amino acids. Drawing the rest from reference TRBV18 and TRBJ1-2, the complete variable domain is NAGVMQNPRHLVRRRGQEARLRCSPMKGHSHVYWYRQLPEEGLKFMVYLQKENIIDESGMPKERFSAEFPKEGPSILRIQQVVRGDSAAYFCASSLRQEAYGYTFGSGTRLTVV.

V gene TRBV3-1 (or the pseudogene TRBV3-2) combines with J gene TRBJ2-5, with TRBD2 matching 7 bases. From germline, CDR1 is LGHDT and CDR2 YNNKEL (reference sequence). The V segment lost 5 bases and the J segment 4 bases; nucleotides outside the gene matches: 7. The CDR3 is 14 residues long. The CDR3 sequence is CASSDRTSGETQYF. DNA for the CDR3: TGTGCCAGCAGCGATAGGACTAGTGGAGAGACCCAGTACTTC.

The gene calls are TRBV5-4 and TRBJ2-5; 9 nucleotides line up with TRBD2. The CDR3 runs to 14 residues. CDR1 is SGHNT and CDR2 is YYREEE in the germline V gene (reference sequence). Losses at the gene ends were 5 bases for V and 5 bases for J; bases not matched to a gene: 7. The CDR3 region has the DNA TGTGCCAGCAGGCGTAGCGGGAGCCAGGAGACCCAGTACTTC. Amino acids: CASRRSGSQETQYF. The entire variable domain, with the rest obtained from reference TRBV5-4 and TRBJ2-5, is as follows: ETGVTQSPTHLIKTRGQQVTLRCSSQSGHNTVSWYQQALGQGPQFIFQYYREEENGRGNFPPRFSGLQFPNYSSELNVNALELDDSALYLCASRRSGSQETQYFGPGTRLLVL.

This chain links TRBV6-5 with TRBJ2-5; TRBD1 agrees at 9 bases. The CDR3 loop spans 14 amino acids. Germline V gene sequence: CDR1 MNHEY, CDR2 SVGAGI. V lost 5 bases, J lost 7 bases, and 8 bases stayed unmatched. The CDR3 nucleotides read TGTGCCAGCAGTCCGGGACAGGGTTTAGGGACCCAGTACTTC. Translation: CASSPGQGLGTQYF.

The V call is TRBV28, the J call TRBJ1-5; possible D gene TRBD1, 6 bases. CDR1 MDHEN and CDR2 SYDVKM come from the germline V gene. V lost 5 bases and J 7 bases, leaving 21 bases between the germline ends. The CDR3 contains 16 residues. CDR3 protein: CASSLLSGQLGQPQHF. The DNA for the CDR3 is TGTGCCAGCAGTCTCCTGTCGGGACAACTAGGGCAGCCCCAGCATTTT.

The rearrangement joins TRBV14 to TRBJ1-6; possibly TRBD1 for D (6 bases). The CDR3 loop spans 17 amino acids. From germline, CDR1 is SGHDN and CDR2 FVKESK. V was pared by 0 bases and J by 7 bases, with 16 bases between. Here the CDR3 DNA reads TGTGCCAGCAGCCAAGATCGGTCAGGGGTAGGGAATTCACCCCTCCACTTT. Its protein product is CASSQDRSGVGNSPLHF.

This clone was seen only a few times. This rearrangement joins TRBV10-3 to TRBJ1-1; perhaps TRBD1 as D (6 bases). The CDR3 is made up of 15 amino acids. Germline values: CDR1 ENHRY, CDR2 SYGVKD. V was cut by 2 bases and J by 2 bases, with 12 bases left in between. This CDR3 reads CAISERGGVNTEAFF. Here the CDR3 DNA reads TGTGCCATCAGTGAGAGGGGGGGCGTCAACACTGAAGCTTTCTTT.

This clone is classed as medium-sized. The chain uses TRBV7-9 and TRBJ1-1; the match to TRBD1 covers 9 bases. Germline V gene lookup returns CDR1 SEHNR and CDR2 FQNEAQ (reference sequence). Germline trimming cut 6 bases from V and 5 bases from J; bases unmatched to any gene: 10. The CDR3 is made up of 15 amino acids. The CDR3 region has the DNA TGTGCCAGCAGTTACACCGGGACAGGGAAGACTGAAGCTTTCTTT. It codes for CASSYTGTGKTEAFF. The complete variable domain, with remaining parts taken from reference TRBV7-9 and TRBJ1-1, reads DTGVSQNPRHKITKRGQNVTFRCDPISEHNRLYWYRQTLGQGPEFLTYFQNEAQLEKSRLLSDRFSAERPKGSFSTLEIQRTEQGDSAMYLCASSYTGTGKTEAFFGQGTRLTVV.

The rearrangement links TRBV13 to TRBJ1-4; possibly TRBD1 for D (5 bases). The germline gives CDR1 PRHDT, CDR2 FYEKMQ (reference sequence). There are 14 residues in the CDR3. With 3 bases removed from V and 4 bases from J, the gap between germline ends came to 9 bases. In DNA form, the CDR3 reads TGTGCCAGCAGCTTTTTACAGGTTAATGAAAAACTGTTTTTT. Protein sequence: CASSFLQVNEKLFF.

This chain joins TRBV5-4 and TRBJ2-1; D is unclear. Germline loops: CDR1 SGHNT, CDR2 YYREEE (reference sequence). The ends were cut back, 1 base at V and 0 bases at J, with 8 bases in the middle. CDR3 length: 15 amino acids. In nucleotides, the CDR3 is TGTGCCAGCAGCTTGTCGACAAACTCCTACAATGAGCAGTTCTTC. This sequence encodes CASSLSTNSYNEQFF.

This chain connects TRBV28 to TRBJ1-2, with 8 bases aligning to TRBD1. CDR3 length: 12 residues. J lost 9 bases, V lost 6 bases, and 6 bases had no gene match. The germline V gene encodes CDR1 MDHEN and CDR2 SYDVKM. CDR3 nucleotides: TGTGCCAGCAGCCGACAGGGGCGAAGCTACACCTTC. This gives the protein CASSRQGRSYTF.

V and J are TRBV5-1 and TRBJ1-5; no clear D. V dropped 0 bases and J dropped 3 bases, with 4 bases sitting between them. CDR1 and CDR2 (germline): SGHRS, YFSETQ. This CDR3 contains 13 residues. The CDR3 DNA reads as TGCGCCAGCAGCTTGGGCGTCAATCAGCCCCAGCATTTT. It is translated as CASSLGVNQPQHF.

DNA of the CDR3: TGTGCCAGCAAGCTTCAGGGAATCAGAAATCAGCCCCAGCATTTT. Translated, it gives CASKLQGIRNQPQHF. The V and J genes are TRBV2 and TRBJ1-5; D possibly corresponds to TRBD1 (5 bases). Germline CDR1 and CDR2: SNHLY and FYNNEI. The CDR3 contains 15 residues. Trimming took off 7 bases at V and 4 bases at J, with 17 bases between the two ends.

The V and J genes are TRBV2 and TRBJ2-1, with 10 bases lining up with TRBD2. The V gene's germline CDR1 is SNHLY and CDR2 FYNNEI. V gave up 2 bases and J gave up 6 bases; unmatched junction bases: 1. The CDR3 is made up of 14 amino acids. The CDR3 sequence is CASSETSGINEQFF. The CDR3 DNA sequence: TGTGCCAGCAGTGAAACTAGCGGGATCAATGAGCAGTTCTTC.

The chain links TRBV4-2 to TRBJ2-3, with 12 bases identical to TRBD2. Germline V gene lookup returns CDR1 LGHNA and CDR2 YNFKEQ. The CDR3 has 16 residues. The V and J ends lost 4 bases and 4 bases, in that order; junction bases with no gene match: 6. The CDR3 coding sequence is TGTGCCAGCAGCCGCTTGACTAGCGGGAGCGCAGATACGCAGTATTTT. Translated, it gives CASSRLTSGSADTQYF.

This rearrangement joins TRBV18 to TRBJ1-6, with 7 bases lining up with TRBD1. Germline V gene sequence: CDR1 KGHSH, CDR2 LQKENI. The CDR3 loop spans 15 amino acids. J lost 7 bases, V lost 2 bases, and 5 bases had no gene match. The chain's CDR3 is CASSPTAQGNSPLHF. In DNA form, the CDR3 reads TGTGCCAGCTCACCAACCGCACAGGGGAATTCACCCCTCCACTTT.

V gene TRBV10-2 combines with J gene TRBJ2-7, with 7 nucleotides matching TRBD2. The V segment lost 10 bases and the J segment 5 bases; nucleotides outside the gene matches: 11. The germline gives CDR1 WSHSY, CDR2 SAAADI. The length of the CDR3 is 13 residues. The CDR3 nucleotides read TGCGCCACCCACGGGACTACCAGTCACGAGCAGTACTTC. It codes for CATHGTTSHEQYF.